What follows describes a single T cell receptor (beta chain). Its antigen is currently unknown. Other DNA variants within this sample encode the same CDR3. This sample is drawn from a study of cytomegalovirus exposure and HLA in healthy donors. Germline V lookup: CDR1 SGHRS, CDR2 YFSETQ. V was pared by 2 bases and J by 5 bases, with 10 bases between. The CDR3 spans 14 residues. Study findings and constraints: Among TCR beta chains, those listed as cytomegalovirus-associated numbered about 150.

The PCR employed 60 Vbeta primers together with 13 Jbeta primers. Clones were read by immunoSEQ multiplex PCR, and TCRdb kept only the in-frame ones, dropping some. Altogether some 190,000 clones are present, less than 80% being singletons, with the ten largest covering around 1.5%. Sequenced input: PBMCs. The receptor was isolated from a young man in good health and CMV-seronegative. The V and J genes are TRBV5-1 and TRBJ2-2; D may be TRBD1 (6 bases). The CDR3 here is CASSLGTGTGELFF. The CDR3 bases are TGCGCCAGCAGCTTAGGCACAGGGACCGGGGAGCTGTTTTTT. The complete variable domain, with remaining parts taken from reference TRBV5-1 and TRBJ2-2, reads KAGVTQTPRYLIKTRGQQVTLSCSPISGHRSVSWYQQTPGQGLQFLFEYFSETQRNKGNFPGRFSGRQFSNSRSEMNVSTLELGDSALYLCASSLGTGTGELFFGEGSRLTVL.